This T cell receptor (beta chain) was captured by sequencing in a study of graft-versus-host responses after intestinal transplantation. General study findings and limits: Patients who carried graft-donor T cell macrochimerism also had high graft-versus-host to host-versus-graft clonal ratios in their allografts. Among recipient marrow samples, GvH clones were found; some appeared first in ileum or blood. Early post-transplant HvG declines were associated with peak circulating GvH clone levels.

J gave up 7 bases and V 6 bases, and 5 bases lay outside the gene matches. CDR1 and CDR2 from the germline V gene are LNHDA and SQIVND (reference sequence). This CDR3 has 13 amino acids. Regarding this clone: Its matching antigen is unknown.

Generated by immunoSEQ multiplex PCR, the TCRdb table keeps only in-frame clones and is missing some. The sample gives 35,000 to 45,000 clones, over 85% of which show up once; about 0.76% is in the top ten. The clonotype originates from a human patient who received an intestinal transplant, so some T cells may come from the graft donor. The specimen comprised PBMCs, sampled 16 days after intestinal transplant. The chain has TRBV19 and TRBJ2-1, with TRBD1 identical over 8 bases. For the CDR3, the DNA is TGTGCCAGTAGGCAGGGGGCGAGGAATGAGCAGTTCTTC. The encoded protein is CASRQGARNEQFF. The full variable domain, rest sourced from reference TRBV19 and TRBJ2-1, is DGGITQSPKYLFRKEGQNVTLSCEQNLNHDAMYWYRQDPGQGLRLIYYSQIVNDFQKGDIAEGYSVSREKKESFPLTVTSAQKNPTAFYLCASRQGARNEQFFGPGTRLTVL.